This paragraph reports one T cell receptor (beta chain). This entry comes from a study of T cells in Graves' hyperthyroidism and ophthalmopathy. Diagnosis rested on symptoms, serum thyroxine and TRAb, thyroid ultrasound, and orbital computed tomography. Trimming took 6 bases from V and 5 from J, leaving 22 bases between them. The germline gives CDR1 ENHRY, CDR2 SYGVKD. CDR3 length equals 16 residues. TCR beta CDR3 regions were amplified from RNA. A set of HTBI primers served as the primers for a first-round RT-PCR of the TCR CDR3. TCRdb ran MiXCR on the multiplex PCR reads and lists one entry per CDR3 protein. The table records roughly 100,000 distinct CDR3 sequences, about 40% of them present only once.

The sequenced sample consisted of peripheral blood or thyroid tissue (not recorded which). V and J are TRBV10-3 and TRBJ1-1; possibly TRBD1 for D (6 bases). The clonotype comes from a woman aged 30 to 39 with Graves' hyperthyroidism. The CDR3 DNA reads as TGTGCCATCAGGGCGGGGCAGGGGAATGGGACGACTGAAGCTTTCTTT. It specifies CAIRAGQGNGTTEAFF.